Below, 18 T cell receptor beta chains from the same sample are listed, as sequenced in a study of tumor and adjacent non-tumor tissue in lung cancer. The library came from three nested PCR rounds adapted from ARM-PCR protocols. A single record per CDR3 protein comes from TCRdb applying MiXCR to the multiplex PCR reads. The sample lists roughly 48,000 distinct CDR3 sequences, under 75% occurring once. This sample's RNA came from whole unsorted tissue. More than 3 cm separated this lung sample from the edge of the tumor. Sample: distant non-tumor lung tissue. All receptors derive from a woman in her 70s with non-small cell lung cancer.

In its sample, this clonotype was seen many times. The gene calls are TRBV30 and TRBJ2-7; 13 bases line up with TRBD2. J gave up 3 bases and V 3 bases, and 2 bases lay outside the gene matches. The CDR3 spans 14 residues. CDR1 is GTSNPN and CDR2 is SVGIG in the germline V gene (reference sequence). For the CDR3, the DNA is TGTGCCTGGAGCGGACTAGCGGGAGTCTACGAGCAGTACTTC. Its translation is CAWSGLAGVYEQYF.

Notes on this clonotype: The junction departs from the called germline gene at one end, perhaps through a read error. This CDR3 is CASRLAGKMNTRELFF. The CDR3 DNA is TGCGCTAGCAGACTGGCGGGGAAAATGAACACAAGGGAGCTGTTTTTT. This chain links TRBV10-2 with TRBJ2-2, with a weak D call TRBD2 (6 bases). CDR1 is WSHSY, CDR2 SAAADI, per germline. The CDR3 totals 16 residues.

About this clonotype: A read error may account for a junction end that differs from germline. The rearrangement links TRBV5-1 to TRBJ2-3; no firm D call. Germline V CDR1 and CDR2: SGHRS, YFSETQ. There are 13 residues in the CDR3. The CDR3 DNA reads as TGCGCCTGCAGCTTGGGATCCTCAGATAGGCAGTATTTT. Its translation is CACSLGSSDRQYF.

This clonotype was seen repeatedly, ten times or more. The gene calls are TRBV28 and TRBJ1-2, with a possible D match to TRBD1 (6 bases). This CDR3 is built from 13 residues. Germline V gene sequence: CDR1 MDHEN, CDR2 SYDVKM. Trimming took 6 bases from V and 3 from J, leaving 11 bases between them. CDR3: CASSLQGDYGYTF. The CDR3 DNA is TGTGCCAGCAGCCTACAGGGTGACTATGGCTACACCTTC.

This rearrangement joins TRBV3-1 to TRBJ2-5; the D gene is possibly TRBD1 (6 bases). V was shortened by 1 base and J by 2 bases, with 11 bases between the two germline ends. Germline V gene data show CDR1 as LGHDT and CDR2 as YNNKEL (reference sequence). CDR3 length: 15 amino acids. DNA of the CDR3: TGTGCCAGCAGCCAAGTCGACAGGCAGCAAGAGACCCAGTACTTC. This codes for CASSQVDRQQETQYF.

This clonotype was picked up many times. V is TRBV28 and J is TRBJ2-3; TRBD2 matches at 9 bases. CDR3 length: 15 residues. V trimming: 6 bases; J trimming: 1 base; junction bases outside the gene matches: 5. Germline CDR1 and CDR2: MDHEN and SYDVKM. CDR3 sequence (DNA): TGTGCCAGCAGCGACAAGCGGGGGGGCACAGATACGCAGTATTTT. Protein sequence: CASSDKRGGTDTQYF.

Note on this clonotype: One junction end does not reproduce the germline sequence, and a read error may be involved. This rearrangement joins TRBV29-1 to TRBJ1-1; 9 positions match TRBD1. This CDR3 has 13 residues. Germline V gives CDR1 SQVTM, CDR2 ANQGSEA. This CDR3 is CSAQTGGNTEAFF. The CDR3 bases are TGTAGCGCCCAGACAGGGGGTAACACTGAAGCTTTCTTT. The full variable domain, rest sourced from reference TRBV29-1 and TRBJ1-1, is SAVISQKPSRDICQRGTSLTIQCQVDSQVTMMFWYRQQPGQSLTLIATANQGSEATYESGFVIDKFPISRPNLTFSTLTVSNMSPEDSSIYLCSAQTGGNTEAFFGQGTRLTVV.

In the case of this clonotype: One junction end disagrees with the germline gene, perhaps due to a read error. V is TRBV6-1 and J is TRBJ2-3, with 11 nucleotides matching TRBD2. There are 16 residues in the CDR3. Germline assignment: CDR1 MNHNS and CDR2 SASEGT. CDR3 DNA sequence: TGTGCCAGCTGTGAAACTAGCGGGAGACCTGAAGATACGCAGTATTTT. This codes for CASCETSGRPEDTQYF.

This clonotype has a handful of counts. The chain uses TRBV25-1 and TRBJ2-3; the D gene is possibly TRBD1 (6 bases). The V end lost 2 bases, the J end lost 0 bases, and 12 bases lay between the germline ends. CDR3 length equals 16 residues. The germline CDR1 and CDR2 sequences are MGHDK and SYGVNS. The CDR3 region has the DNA TGTGCCAGCAGTGAACCCGACAGGAAGAGCACAGATACGCAGTATTTT. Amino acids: CASSEPDRKSTDTQYF. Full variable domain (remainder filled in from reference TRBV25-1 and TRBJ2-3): EADIYQTPRYLVIGTGKKITLECSQTMGHDKMYWYQQDPGMELHLIHYSYGVNSTEKGDLSSESTVSRIRTEHFPLTLESARPSHTSQYLCASSEPDRKSTDTQYFGPGTRLTVL.

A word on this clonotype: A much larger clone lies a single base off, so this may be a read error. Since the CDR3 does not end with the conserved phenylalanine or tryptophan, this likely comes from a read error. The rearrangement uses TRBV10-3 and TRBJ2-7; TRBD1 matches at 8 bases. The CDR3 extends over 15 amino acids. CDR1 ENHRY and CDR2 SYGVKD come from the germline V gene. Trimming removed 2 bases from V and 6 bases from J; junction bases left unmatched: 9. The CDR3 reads CAISERLGQDCEQYL. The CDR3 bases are TGTGCCATCAGTGAGAGATTGGGACAGGATTGCGAGCAGTACTTA.

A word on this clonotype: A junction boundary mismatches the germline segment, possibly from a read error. The CDR3 sequence is CASSQDSRDTQYF. As DNA, the CDR3 is TGTGCCAGCAGCCAAGACAGCAGAGATACGCAGTATTTT. The chain uses TRBV6-2 or TRBV6-3 and TRBJ2-3; possibly TRBD1 for D (5 bases). This CDR3 is built from 13 residues. CDR1 and CDR2 (germline): MNHEY, SVGEGT.

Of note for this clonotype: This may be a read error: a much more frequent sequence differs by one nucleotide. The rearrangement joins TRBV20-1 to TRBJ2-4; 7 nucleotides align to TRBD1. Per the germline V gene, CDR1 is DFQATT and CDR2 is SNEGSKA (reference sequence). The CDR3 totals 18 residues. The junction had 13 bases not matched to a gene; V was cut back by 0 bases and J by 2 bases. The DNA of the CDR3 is TGCAGTGCTAGAGATGAGTCAGGGACAGCTATACCCAAAAACATTCAGTACTTC. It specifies CSARDESGTAIPKNIQYF.

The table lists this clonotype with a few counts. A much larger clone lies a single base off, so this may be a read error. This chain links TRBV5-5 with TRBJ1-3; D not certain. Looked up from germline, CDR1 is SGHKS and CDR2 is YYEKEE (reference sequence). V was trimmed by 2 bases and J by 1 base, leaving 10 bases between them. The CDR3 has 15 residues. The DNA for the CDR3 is TGTGCCAGCAGCTTCGCAGTGGGATCTGGAAACACCATATATTTT. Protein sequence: CASSFAVGSGNTIYF.

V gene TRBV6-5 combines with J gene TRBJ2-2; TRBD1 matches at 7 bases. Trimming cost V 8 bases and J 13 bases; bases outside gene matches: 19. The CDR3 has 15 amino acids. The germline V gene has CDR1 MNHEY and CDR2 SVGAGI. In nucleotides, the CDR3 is TGTGCCAGCCAGGGGGTGCGTTCGAACACCGCGGGGCTGTTTTTT. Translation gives CASQGVRSNTAGLFF.

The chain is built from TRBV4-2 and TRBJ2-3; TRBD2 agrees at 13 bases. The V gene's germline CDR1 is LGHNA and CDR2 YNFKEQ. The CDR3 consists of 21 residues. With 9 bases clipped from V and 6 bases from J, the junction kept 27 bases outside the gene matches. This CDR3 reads CARIQEWTSGRKGALFDTQYF. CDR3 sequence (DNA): TGTGCCAGGATCCAAGAATGGACTAGCGGGAGAAAGGGTGCCCTTTTCGATACGCAGTATTTT.

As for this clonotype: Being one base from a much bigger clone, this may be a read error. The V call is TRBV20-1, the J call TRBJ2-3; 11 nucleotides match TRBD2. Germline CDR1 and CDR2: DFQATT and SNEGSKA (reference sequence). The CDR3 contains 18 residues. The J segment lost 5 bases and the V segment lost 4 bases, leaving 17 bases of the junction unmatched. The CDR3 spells CSATRMELAGGPIDTQYF. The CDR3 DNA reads TGCAGTGCTACGCGGATGGAGTTAGCGGGAGGGCCCATAGATACGCAGTATTTT.

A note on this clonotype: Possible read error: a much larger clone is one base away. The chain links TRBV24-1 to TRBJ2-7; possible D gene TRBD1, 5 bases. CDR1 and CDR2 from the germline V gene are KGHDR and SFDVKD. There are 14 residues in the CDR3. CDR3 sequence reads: CAISQQEWAYEQYF. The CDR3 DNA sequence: TGTGCCATCAGTCAACAGGAATGGGCCTACGAGCAGTACTTC.

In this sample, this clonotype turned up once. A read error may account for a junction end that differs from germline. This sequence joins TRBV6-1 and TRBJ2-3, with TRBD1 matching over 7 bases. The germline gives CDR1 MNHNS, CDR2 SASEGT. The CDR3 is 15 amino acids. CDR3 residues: CASRDSRDKGDTQYF. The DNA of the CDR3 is TGCGCCAGCAGGGACAGCCGGGACAAGGGGGATACGCAGTATTTT.